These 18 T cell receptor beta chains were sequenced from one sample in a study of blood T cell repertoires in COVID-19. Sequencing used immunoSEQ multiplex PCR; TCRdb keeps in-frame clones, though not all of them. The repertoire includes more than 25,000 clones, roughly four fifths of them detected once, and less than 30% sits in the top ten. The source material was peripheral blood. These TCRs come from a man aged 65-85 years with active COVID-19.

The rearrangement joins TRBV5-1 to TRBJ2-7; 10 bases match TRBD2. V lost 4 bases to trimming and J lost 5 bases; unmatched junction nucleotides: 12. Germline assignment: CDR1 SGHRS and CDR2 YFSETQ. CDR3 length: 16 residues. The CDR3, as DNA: TGCGCCAGCAGCCCAGAAGAGGGACTAGCGATCCACGAGCAGTACTTC. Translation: CASSPEEGLAIHEQYF.

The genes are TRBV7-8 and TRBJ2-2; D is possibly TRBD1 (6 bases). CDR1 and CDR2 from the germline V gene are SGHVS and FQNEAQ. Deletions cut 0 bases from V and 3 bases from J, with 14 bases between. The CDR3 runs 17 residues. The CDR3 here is CASSLAARTEYTGELFF. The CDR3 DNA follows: TGTGCCAGCAGCTTAGCGGCCCGGACAGAATACACCGGGGAGCTGTTTTTT.

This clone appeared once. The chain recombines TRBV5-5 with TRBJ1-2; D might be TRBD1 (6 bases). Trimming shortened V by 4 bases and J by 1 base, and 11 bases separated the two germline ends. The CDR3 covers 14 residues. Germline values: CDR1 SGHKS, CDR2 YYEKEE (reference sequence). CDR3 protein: CASSPTGGNYGYTF. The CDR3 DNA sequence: TGTGCCAGCAGCCCGACAGGAGGTAACTATGGCTACACCTTC.

CDR3 protein: CASSAQGAYNEQFF. The DNA of the CDR3 is TGTGCCAGCAGTGCCCAGGGGGCCTACAATGAGCAGTTCTTC. This chain links TRBV6-2 or TRBV6-3 with TRBJ2-1; 7 nucleotides agree with TRBD1. The CDR3 is 14 residues long. From germline, CDR1 is MNHEY and CDR2 SVGEGT. V shed 5 bases, J shed 2 bases, and the junction held 3 bases outside the gene matches.

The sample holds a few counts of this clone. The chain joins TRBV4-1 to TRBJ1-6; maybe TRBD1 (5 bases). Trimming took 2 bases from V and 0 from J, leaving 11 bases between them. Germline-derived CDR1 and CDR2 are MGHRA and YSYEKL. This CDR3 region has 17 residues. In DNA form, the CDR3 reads TGCGCCAGCAGCCAACATCCGGGGGGCTCCTATAATTCACCCCTCCACTTT. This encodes CASSQHPGGSYNSPLHF.

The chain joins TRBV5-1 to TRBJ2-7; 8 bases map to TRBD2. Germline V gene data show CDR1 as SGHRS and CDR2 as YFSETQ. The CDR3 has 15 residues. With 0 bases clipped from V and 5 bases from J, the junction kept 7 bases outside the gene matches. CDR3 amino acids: CASSLDGGVLDEQYF. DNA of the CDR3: TGCGCCAGCAGCTTGGACGGGGGGGTGTTGGACGAGCAGTACTTC.

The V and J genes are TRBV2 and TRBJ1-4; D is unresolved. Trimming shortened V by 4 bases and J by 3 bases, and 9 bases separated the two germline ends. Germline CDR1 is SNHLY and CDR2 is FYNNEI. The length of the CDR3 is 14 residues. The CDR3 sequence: CASSVRRSNEKLFF. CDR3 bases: TGTGCCAGCAGTGTGCGTCGATCTAATGAAAAACTGTTTTTT.

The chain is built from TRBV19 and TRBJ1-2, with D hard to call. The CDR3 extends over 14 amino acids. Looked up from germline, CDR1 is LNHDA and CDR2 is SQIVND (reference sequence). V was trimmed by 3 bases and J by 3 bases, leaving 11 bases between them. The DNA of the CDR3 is TGTGCCAGTAGTATTGAGAGGCTCGACTATGGCTACACCTTC. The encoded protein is CASSIERLDYGYTF.

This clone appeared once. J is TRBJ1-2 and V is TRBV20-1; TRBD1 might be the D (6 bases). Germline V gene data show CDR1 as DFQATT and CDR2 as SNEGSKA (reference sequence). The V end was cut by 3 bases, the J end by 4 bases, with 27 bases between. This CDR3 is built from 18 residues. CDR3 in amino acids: CSASVLRAGVGFSYGYTF. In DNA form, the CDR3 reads TGCAGTGCTAGTGTTCTGCGAGCAGGGGTTGGATTTAGCTATGGCTACACCTTC.

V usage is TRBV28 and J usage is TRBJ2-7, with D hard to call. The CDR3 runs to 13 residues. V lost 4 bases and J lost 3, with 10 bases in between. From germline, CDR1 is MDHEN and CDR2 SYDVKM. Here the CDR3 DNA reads TGTGCCAGCAGTTCCCTGGCAGTCTACGAGCAGTACTTC. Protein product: CASSSLAVYEQYF.

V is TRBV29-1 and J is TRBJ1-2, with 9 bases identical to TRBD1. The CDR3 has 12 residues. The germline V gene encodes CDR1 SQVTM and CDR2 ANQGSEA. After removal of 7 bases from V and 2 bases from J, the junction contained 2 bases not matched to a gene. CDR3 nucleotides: TGCAGCGGCGGACAGGGGAACTATGGCTACACCTTC. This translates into CSGGQGNYGYTF.

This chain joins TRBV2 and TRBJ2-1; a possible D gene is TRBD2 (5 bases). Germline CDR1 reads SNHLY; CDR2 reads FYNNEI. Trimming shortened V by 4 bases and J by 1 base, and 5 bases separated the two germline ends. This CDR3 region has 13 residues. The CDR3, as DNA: TGTGCCAGCAGTGGGGAGTCCTACAATGAGCAGTTCTTC. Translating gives CASSGESYNEQFF.

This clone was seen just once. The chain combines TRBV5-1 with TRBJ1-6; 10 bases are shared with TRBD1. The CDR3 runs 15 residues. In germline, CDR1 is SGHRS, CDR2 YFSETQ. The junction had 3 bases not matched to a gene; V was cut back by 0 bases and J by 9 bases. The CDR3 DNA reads TGCGCCAGCAGCTTGGCGGACAGGGGGATTTCACCCCTCCACTTT. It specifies CASSLADRGISPLHF. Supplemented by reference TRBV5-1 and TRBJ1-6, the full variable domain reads KAGVTQTPRYLIKTRGQQVTLSCSPISGHRSVSWYQQTPGQGLQFLFEYFSETQRNKGNFPGRFSGRQFSNSRSEMNVSTLELGDSALYLCASSLADRGISPLHFGNGTRLTVT.

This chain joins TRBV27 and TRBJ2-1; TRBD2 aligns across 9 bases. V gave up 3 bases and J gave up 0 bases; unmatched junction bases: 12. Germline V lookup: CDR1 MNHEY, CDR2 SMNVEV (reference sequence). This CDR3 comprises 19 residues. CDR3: CASSFGAGGGSSSYNEQFF. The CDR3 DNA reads TGTGCCAGCAGTTTTGGAGCGGGAGGCGGGAGTAGCTCCTACAATGAGCAGTTCTTC.

The CDR3 spells CASSLVTGTSEAFF. The DNA for the CDR3 is TGCGCCAGCAGCTTGGTGACAGGGACGAGTGAAGCTTTCTTT. The chain joins TRBV5-1 to TRBJ1-1, with 7 bases aligning to TRBD1. Germline CDR1 reads SGHRS; CDR2 reads YFSETQ. Trimming cost V 0 bases and J 7 bases; bases outside gene matches: 6. This CDR3 region has 14 residues.

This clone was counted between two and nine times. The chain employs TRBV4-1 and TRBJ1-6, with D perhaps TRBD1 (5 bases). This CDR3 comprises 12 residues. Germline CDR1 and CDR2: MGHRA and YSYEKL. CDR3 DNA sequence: TGCCAGCCGGGGGGGAGTTATTCACCCCTCCACTTT. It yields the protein CQPGGSYSPLHF.

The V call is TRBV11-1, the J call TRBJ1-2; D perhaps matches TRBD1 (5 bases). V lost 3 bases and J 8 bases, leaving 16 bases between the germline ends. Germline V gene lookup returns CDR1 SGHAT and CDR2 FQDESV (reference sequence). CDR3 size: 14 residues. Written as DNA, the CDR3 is TGTGCCAGCAGCTTGGCCCCGAACGGGGGGGGCTACACCTTC. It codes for CASSLAPNGGGYTF.

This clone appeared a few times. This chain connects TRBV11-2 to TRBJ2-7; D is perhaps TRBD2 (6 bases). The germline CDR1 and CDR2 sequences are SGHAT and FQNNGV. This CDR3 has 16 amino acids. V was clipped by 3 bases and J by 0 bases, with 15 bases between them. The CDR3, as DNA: TGTGCCAGCAGCTTTAACGTGGCGGGAAGCTCCTACGAGCAGTACTTC. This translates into CASSFNVAGSSYEQYF.